One and the same sample provided the 10 T cell receptor beta chains below, sequenced in a study of untreated major depressive disorder. The protocol was immunoSEQ multiplex PCR, while the TCRdb copy is restricted to in-frame clones and leaves out a portion. The top ten clones hold 4.5% to 6.5% of a sample with 20,000 to 25,000 clones, around 87% of them seen once. The sample was CD4+ T cells from PBMCs. These TCRs come from a woman aged 25 to 39 in good health.

The chain uses TRBV16 and TRBJ1-1; 9 positions agree with TRBD1. The CDR3 spans 16 residues. Trimming removed 1 base from V and 3 bases from J; junction bases left unmatched: 6. The germline CDR1 and CDR2 sequences are KGHSY and FQNENV. For the CDR3, the DNA is TGTGCCAGCAGCCAATACGGGGGACAGGGCTACACTGAAGCTTTCTTT. As protein: CASSQYGGQGYTEAFF. Variable domain in full (rest from reference TRBV16 and TRBJ1-1): GEEVAQTPKHLVRGEGQKAKLYCAPIKGHSYVFWYQQVLKNEFKFLISFQNENVFDETGMPKERFSAKCLPNSPCSLEIQATKLEDSAVYFCASSQYGGQGYTEAFFGQGTRLTVV.

The chain carries TRBV19 and TRBJ1-4; a weak D match, TRBD1 (5 bases). The CDR3 has 12 residues. Between the trimmed V and J ends, which lost 6 bases and 8 bases, there was a span of 10 bases. From germline, CDR1 is LNHDA and CDR2 SQIVND (reference sequence). The CDR3 loop is CASSPPGEKLFF. CDR3 coding DNA: TGTGCCAGTAGCCCCCCAGGGGAAAAACTGTTTTTT.

This clone was observed a single time. The J gene is TRBJ2-7, the V gene TRBV30, with 9 bases fitting TRBD1. CDR3 length: 12 residues. Germline-derived CDR1 and CDR2 are GTSNPN and SVGIG (reference sequence). The trim removed 5 bases at V and 2 bases at J, leaving 1 base unmatched. The CDR3 here is CAWGQGTYEQYF. DNA for the CDR3: TGTGCCTGGGGACAGGGGACCTACGAGCAGTACTTC.

The gene calls are TRBV6-6 and TRBJ1-1; D remains ambiguous. The CDR3 is made up of 11 amino acids. The germline gives CDR1 MNHNY, CDR2 SVGAGI (reference sequence). The ends were cut back, 6 bases at V and 3 bases at J, with 5 bases in the middle. The CDR3 DNA sequence: TGTGCCAGCAGGAAGGACACTGAAGCTTTCTTT. Its translation is CASRKDTEAFF.

The V and J genes are TRBV27 and TRBJ1-6; TRBD1 might be the D (6 bases). The V end was cut by 3 bases, the J end by 9 bases, with 12 bases between. Germline CDR1 is MNHEY and CDR2 is SMNVEV (reference sequence). The CDR3 has 14 amino acids. The CDR3 DNA reads as TGTGCCAGCAGTTTGGGCCAGGGGCGTTCACCCCTCCACTTT. It encodes CASSLGQGRSPLHF.

The chain carries TRBV30 and TRBJ1-2; 7 nucleotides match TRBD1. V was clipped by 3 bases and J by 8 bases; unmatched bases: 15. The CDR3 runs to 15 residues. CDR1 is GTSNPN, CDR2 SVGIG, per germline (reference sequence). DNA for the CDR3: TGTGCCTGGAGAGGAGGAGAAAGAGACAGGGAAGGCTACACCTTC. Its protein product is CAWRGGERDREGYTF.

The V gene is TRBV21-1, the J gene TRBJ2-3; the table's D call TRBD1 went unverified against the DNA. TRBV21-1 is shown as a pseudogene. The CDR3 is made up of 15 amino acids. The CDR3 DNA reads as TGTGCCAGCAGCAGTTCAGGGAACGGCACAGATACGCAGTATTTT. Translation: CASSSSGNGTDTQYF.

In nucleotides, the CDR3 is TGTGCCAGCAGCCCTACAGGGGGCTATGGCTACACCTTC. Translating gives CASSPTGGYGYTF. The V and J genes are TRBV11-2 and TRBJ1-2, with TRBD1 identical over 8 bases. In germline, CDR1 is SGHAT, CDR2 FQNNGV. This CDR3 comprises 13 residues. V was pared by 5 bases and J by 4 bases, with 3 bases of the junction left unmatched.

The rearrangement joins TRBV7-3 to TRBJ1-1; 7 bases are a match to TRBD1. Germline values: CDR1 SGHTA, CDR2 FQGTGA. The CDR3 spans 15 residues. V lost 5 bases to trimming and J lost 1 base; unmatched junction nucleotides: 7. DNA of the CDR3: TGTGCCAGCAGCCAAAGGGGGCTCGGGAACACTGAAGCTTTCTTT. Amino acid sequence: CASSQRGLGNTEAFF.

The gene calls are TRBV15 and TRBJ2-5; D possibly matches TRBD1 or TRBD2 (5 bases each). Per germline, CDR1 LNHNV and CDR2 YYDKDF (reference sequence). Trimming stripped 1 base from V and 4 bases from J, with 16 bases between. The CDR3 runs 16 residues. The CDR3 nucleotides read TGTGCCACCAGCAGAGGGTTTGGGGCAGGGAGAGAGACCCAGTACTTC. Translation gives CATSRGFGAGRETQYF.